A single sample is the source of the 25 T cell receptor beta chains below, sequenced in a study of shared clonotypes between healthy human individuals. Clones were sequenced by immunoSEQ multiplex PCR, and TCRdb holds only the in-frame ones, with some missing. The data contain approximately 1,500,000 clones, 95% to 99% of them singletons. Sequencing input: naive CD4+ T cells sorted from blood. Subset given: CD45RA+ positively selected. Source of these receptors: a man aged 25-45 years in good health.

The V call is TRBV2, the J call TRBJ1-5; D is possibly TRBD1 (5 bases). The V and J ends lost 3 bases and 3 bases respectively, with 18 bases between them. The CDR3 extends over 17 amino acids. Germline CDR1 SNHLY, CDR2 FYNNEI. The CDR3 loop is CASSDDNPGRYNQPQHF. CDR3 nucleotide sequence: TGTGCCAGCAGTGACGACAATCCGGGACGGTACAATCAGCCCCAGCATTTT.

The chain carries TRBV7-9 and TRBJ2-2; D tentatively fits TRBD1 or TRBD2 (5 bases each). Looked up from germline, CDR1 is SEHNR and CDR2 is FQNEAQ (reference sequence). The CDR3 runs 16 residues. V was pared by 6 bases and J by 8 bases, with 22 bases between. The CDR3 DNA sequence: TGTGCCAGCAGTCAGACGGGGCAGAACATGATGGGGGAGCTGTTTTTT. The encoded protein is CASSQTGQNMMGELFF.

This rearrangement joins TRBV30 to TRBJ2-5, with unresolved D. The CDR3 contains 15 residues. Germline V lookup: CDR1 GTSNPN, CDR2 SVGIG (reference sequence). Trimming stripped 1 base from V and 0 bases from J, with 12 bases between. The CDR3 loop is CAWSAAKTYQETQYF. CDR3 in DNA: TGTGCCTGGAGTGCGGCGAAAACTTACCAAGAGACCCAGTACTTC. Based on the CDR3 plus reference TRBV30 and TRBJ2-5, the full variable domain is SQTIHQWPATLVQPVGSPLSLECTVEGTSNPNLYWYRQAAGRGLQLLFYSVGIGQISSEVPQNLSASRPQDRQFILSSKKLLLSDSGFYLCAWSAAKTYQETQYFGPGTRLLVL.

Comment on this clone: The sample holds other DNA sequences that translate to the same CDR3. The gene calls are TRBV29-1 and TRBJ2-7; D remains unclear. The CDR3 is 11 amino acids. Trimming took 4 bases from V and 4 from J, leaving 8 bases between them. CDR1 is SQVTM, CDR2 ANQGSEA, per germline. In nucleotides, the CDR3 is TGCAGCGTTGTTGGTGTTTACGAGCAGTACTTC. Amino acids: CSVVGVYEQYF.

Comment on this clone: This sample includes further DNA sequences coding for the same CDR3. The rearrangement uses TRBV19 and TRBJ1-5; no clear D. The V and J ends lost 3 bases and 4 bases respectively, with 7 bases between them. The V gene's germline CDR1 is LNHDA and CDR2 SQIVND (reference sequence). This CDR3 region has 13 residues. CDR3 nucleotide sequence: TGTGCCAGTAGTATTGAGGGAAATCAGCCCCAGCATTTT. This translates into CASSIEGNQPQHF.

The chain recombines TRBV4-2 with TRBJ1-2, with TRBD1 as a possible D gene (6 bases). The germline gives CDR1 LGHNA, CDR2 YNFKEQ. This CDR3 comprises 14 residues. Between the trimmed V and J ends, which lost 0 bases and 8 bases, there was a span of 13 bases. In DNA, the CDR3 is TGTGCCAGCAGCCAAGATACGGGGGCGTTAGGCTACACCTTC. Translation gives CASSQDTGALGYTF.

The chain employs TRBV29-1 and TRBJ2-1; D not resolved. CDR3 length equals 13 residues. Germline V lookup: CDR1 SQVTM, CDR2 ANQGSEA. V was cut by 7 bases and J by 2 bases, with 12 bases left in between. The CDR3 DNA is TGCAGCGCCCGCAAGGTGACCTACAATGAGCAGTTCTTC. Translated: CSARKVTYNEQFF.

V is TRBV29-1 and J is TRBJ2-3; 9 bases match TRBD2. With V trimmed by 5 bases and J by 7 bases, 13 bases remained unmatched. Looked up from germline, CDR1 is SQVTM and CDR2 is ANQGSEA. This CDR3 region has 15 residues. The CDR3 DNA follows: TGCAGCGTTCTAGGGGAGCGGGAGGCCGCATATACGCAGTATTTT. This translates into CSVLGEREAAYTQYF.

This chain links TRBV2 with TRBJ1-2; tentatively, D is TRBD1 (5 bases). Germline V CDR1 and CDR2: SNHLY, FYNNEI. The CDR3 is 13 residues long. V gave up 2 bases and J gave up 7 bases, with 11 bases separating them. CDR3 sequence reads: CASSEQGFGGYTF. The CDR3 DNA reads as TGTGCCAGCAGTGAACAGGGATTTGGTGGCTACACCTTC.

This clone was picked up one time. This sequence joins TRBV11-2 and TRBJ2-1; maybe TRBD1 (6 bases). Deletions cut 1 base from V and 1 base from J, with 11 bases between. This CDR3 contains 16 residues. Germline V gene sequence: CDR1 SGHAT, CDR2 FQNNGV. CDR3 in DNA: TGTGCCAGCAGCTTAGGCAGGGGTTTTTCCTACAATGAGCAGTTCTTC. Protein sequence: CASSLGRGFSYNEQFF.

The V gene is TRBV5-1, the J gene TRBJ2-3; 13 nucleotides line up with TRBD2. The trim removed 0 bases at V and 0 bases at J, leaving 10 bases unmatched. The CDR3 runs 20 residues. Germline V gene lookup returns CDR1 SGHRS and CDR2 YFSETQ. Written as DNA, the CDR3 is TGCGCCAGCAGCTTGGATGGACTAGCGGGAGTTGATCCTAGCACAGATACGCAGTATTTT. It codes for CASSLDGLAGVDPSTDTQYF.

In the case of this clone: The sample contains more than one DNA sequence encoding this CDR3. The chain uses TRBV15 and TRBJ1-3; no clear D. CDR1 is LNHNV, CDR2 YYDKDF, per germline (reference sequence). The V gene lost 3 bases and the J gene lost 4 bases, with 7 bases spanning the gap. The CDR3 is 13 amino acids. The CDR3 protein is CATSRVAGNTIYF. In DNA, the CDR3 is TGTGCCACCAGCAGGGTAGCGGGAAACACCATATATTTT. The whole variable domain, filled in from reference TRBV15 and TRBJ1-3, reads DAMVIQNPRYQVTQFGKPVTLSCSQTLNHNVMYWYQQKSSQAPKLLFHYYDKDFNNEADTPDNFQSRRPNTSFCFLDIRSPGLGDTAMYLCATSRVAGNTIYFGEGSWLTVV.

With regard to this clone: Other nucleotide sequences from this sample produce the same CDR3. The chain combines TRBV28 with TRBJ2-7; D uncertain. Deletions cut 2 bases from V and 4 bases from J, with 6 bases between. From germline, CDR1 is MDHEN and CDR2 SYDVKM. The CDR3 totals 12 residues. The CDR3 DNA reads as TGTGCCAGCAGTTTAGGTGGTTACGAGCAGTACTTC. Translation: CASSLGGYEQYF.

The rearrangement links TRBV7-9 to TRBJ2-7; TRBD2 aligns across 9 bases. In germline, CDR1 is SEHNR, CDR2 FQNEAQ (reference sequence). There are 14 residues in the CDR3. The V segment lost 1 base and the J segment 7 bases; nucleotides outside the gene matches: 5. The CDR3 nucleotides are TGTGCCAGCAGCTTAGTAGGACTAGCGAGTGAGCAGTACTTC. This gives the protein CASSLVGLASEQYF.

J is TRBJ2-2 and V is TRBV5-5; perhaps D is TRBD1 or TRBD2 (6 bases each). Germline V gene lookup returns CDR1 SGHKS and CDR2 YYEKEE (reference sequence). V was shortened by 4 bases and J by 3 bases, with 16 bases between the two germline ends. The CDR3 is made up of 16 amino acids. Here the CDR3 reads CASSLPGGTHTGELFF. Here the CDR3 DNA reads TGTGCCAGCAGCCTCCCCGGGGGCACTCACACCGGGGAGCTGTTTTTT.

The CDR3 nucleotides read TGTGCCAGCAGGTCGACAGGGAGCAATCAGCCCCAGCATTTT. Its translation is CASRSTGSNQPQHF. The rearrangement links TRBV6-5 to TRBJ1-5; 7 nucleotides agree with TRBD1. Germline CDR1 MNHEY, CDR2 SVGAGI. The CDR3 extends over 14 amino acids. Trimming removed 6 bases from V and 1 base from J; junction bases left unmatched: 3.

The gene calls are TRBV5-1 and TRBJ1-3; tentative D call: TRBD1 (5 bases). The CDR3 sequence is 13 residues long. The ends were cut back, 4 bases at V and 7 bases at J, with 12 bases in the middle. Germline-derived CDR1 and CDR2 are SGHRS and YFSETQ. CDR3 amino acids: CASSEPGGNTIYF. The CDR3 DNA sequence: TGCGCCAGCAGCGAGCCCGGGGGTAACACCATATATTTT. The full variable domain, rest sourced from reference TRBV5-1 and TRBJ1-3, is KAGVTQTPRYLIKTRGQQVTLSCSPISGHRSVSWYQQTPGQGLQFLFEYFSETQRNKGNFPGRFSGRQFSNSRSEMNVSTLELGDSALYLCASSEPGGNTIYFGEGSWLTVV.

This chain uses TRBV9 with TRBJ2-3; TRBD2 might be the D (5 bases). CDR1 is SGDLS and CDR2 is YYNGEE in the germline V gene. The CDR3 is 15 residues long. Trimming shortened V by 0 bases and J by 4 bases, and 12 bases separated the two germline ends. CDR3 region: CASSVGSSGSDTQYF. CDR3 DNA sequence: TGTGCCAGCAGCGTAGGATCCTCGGGATCAGATACGCAGTATTTT.

The chain joins TRBV12-5 to TRBJ1-5, with D unclear. This CDR3 has 13 amino acids. Trimming took 6 bases from V and 8 from J, leaving 14 bases between them. From germline, CDR1 is LGHNT and CDR2 FRNRAP. CDR3 DNA sequence: TGTGCTAGTGGCCCCGGACGAGGCAAGCCCCAGCATTTT. This codes for CASGPGRGKPQHF.

Points on this clone: An end of the junction differs from the germline gene, which may be a read error. The chain recombines TRBV5-6 with TRBJ1-2; maybe TRBD1 (5 bases). Germline V lookup: CDR1 SGHDT, CDR2 YYEEEE. The CDR3 totals 11 residues. The CDR3 DNA reads as TGTGCCAGCAGCTTAACAGCCACCAGGGCCTTC. Translation: CASSLTATRAF.

The count of this clone is one. The genes are TRBV19 and TRBJ2-7; D may be TRBD1 (6 bases). The CDR3 is made up of 17 amino acids. Germline assignment: CDR1 LNHDA and CDR2 SQIVND (reference sequence). V lost 0 bases and J lost 3, with 18 bases in between. The chain's CDR3 is CASSIDIGLQGNYEQYF. The CDR3 nucleotides are TGTGCCAGTAGTATAGATATTGGATTGCAGGGGAACTACGAGCAGTACTTC.

The chain couples TRBV14 to TRBJ2-7, with 11 positions matching TRBD2. The CDR3 runs to 15 residues. Germline assignment: CDR1 SGHDN and CDR2 FVKESK. V was clipped by 4 bases and J by 3 bases; unmatched bases: 5. The CDR3 is CASSPTLAGVYEQYF. CDR3 nucleotide sequence: TGTGCCAGCAGCCCCACACTAGCGGGAGTCTACGAGCAGTACTTC.

V is TRBV27 and J is TRBJ1-2, with D perhaps TRBD1 (6 bases). The CDR3 loop spans 15 amino acids. The V end was cut by 3 bases, the J end by 4 bases, with 15 bases between. The V gene's germline CDR1 is MNHEY and CDR2 SMNVEV (reference sequence). CDR3 coding DNA: TGTGCCAGCAGTTTCAATTGGGGGGGCGGCTATGGCTACACCTTC. It is translated as CASSFNWGGGYGYTF.

Concerning this clone itself: The same CDR3 can be traced to other DNA sequences in this sample. The chain employs TRBV28 and TRBJ2-7; 7 nucleotides agree with TRBD1. The germline CDR1 and CDR2 sequences are MDHEN and SYDVKM. V lost 3 bases to trimming and J lost 2 bases; unmatched junction nucleotides: 4. The CDR3 extends over 14 amino acids. The CDR3 nucleotides are TGTGCCAGCAGTTTCTCTGGGACAGCCTACGAGCAGTACTTC. Translated, it gives CASSFSGTAYEQYF.

V and J are TRBV30 and TRBJ2-5, with D perhaps TRBD1 (5 bases). Per germline, CDR1 GTSNPN and CDR2 SVGIG (reference sequence). The V end was cut by 0 bases, the J end by 5 bases, with 16 bases between. The CDR3 runs 15 residues. The DNA for the CDR3 is TGTGCCTGGAGTGTACATGGGGCACCGACGGAGACCCAGTACTTC. It translates to CAWSVHGAPTETQYF.